Here is one T cell receptor beta chain with its context. Its antigen is not identified. TCRdb processed the multiplex PCR reads anew with MiXCR; each CDR3 protein has one entry. The sample records 190,000 or so distinct CDR3 sequences, approximately 33% being singletons. The source of the sample is a study of breast tumors, draining lymph nodes, adjacent tissues. Study-wide findings and caveats: Tumor TCR diversity was below lymph nodes but above nontumor tissue. Data only fit, rather than demonstrated, lymph node origin of most tumor T cells.

Axillary draining lymph nodes of breast cancer patients supplied the node samples. The CDR3 totals 14 residues. Germline V gene sequence: CDR1 SGHDN, CDR2 FVKESK. This chain links TRBV14 with TRBJ1-6; tentative D call: TRBD1 (6 bases). Sequencing used axillary lymph node tissue. This receptor was obtained from a female donor with breast cancer. Some clones in this sample may be carry-over from other donors' samples. CDR3 amino acids: CARPDSNYNSPLHF. The CDR3 DNA reads as TGTGCTAGGCCGGACAGCAATTATAATTCACCCCTCCACTTT. Complete variable domain (other parts from reference TRBV14 and TRBJ1-6): EAGVTQFPSHSVIEKGQTVTLRCDPISGHDNLYWYRRVMGKEIKFLLHFVKESKQDESGMPNNRFLAERTGGTYSTLKVQPAELEDSGVYFCARPDSNYNSPLHFGNGTRLTVT.